Listed below are T cell receptor beta chains from one sample, sequenced in a study of blood T cell repertoires in COVID-19. The table came from immunoSEQ multiplex PCR; TCRdb's copy has only in-frame clones and leaves some out. The sample carries some 260,000 clones, 88% recorded once. The material sequenced was peripheral blood. Every receptor here comes from a woman between 35 and 50 years old who had recovered from COVID-19. CDR3s include the opening cysteine and the closing phenylalanine or tryptophan. The order of the fields is V gene, D gene, J gene, CDR3 DNA, CDR3 protein. The D gene is left open where the match is weak.

TRBV30	TRBD2	TRBJ2-3	TGTGCCTGGGCTCGGGACTACACAGATACGCAGTATTTT	CAWARDYTDTQYF
TRBV6-5	-	TRBJ1-6	TGTGCCAGCACCCCAGGGAATTCACCCCTCCACTTT	CASTPGNSPLHF
TRBV7-8	TRBD1	TRBJ1-2	TGTGCCAGCAGCTTGGGACAGGGGGTCTATGGCTACACCTTC	CASSLGQGVYGYTF
TRBV29-1	-	TRBJ1-2	TGCAGCGTTGAAGGGGCACCCAACTATGGCTACACCTTC	CSVEGAPNYGYTF
TRBV30	-	TRBJ1-3	TGTGCCTGGAGTGTAGCGCTCTCTGGAAACACCATATATTTT	CAWSVALSGNTIYF
TRBV25-1	TRBD1	TRBJ1-6	TGTGCCAGCAGTGAAGGGACAGCTTATAATTCACCCCTCCACTTT	CASSEGTAYNSPLHF
TRBV18	TRBD1	TRBJ1-6	TGTGCCAGCTCCCTCGGGAAGGGACAGGGGAGCTCCTATAATTCACCCCTCCACTTT	CASSLGKGQGSSYNSPLHF
TRBV5-8	TRBD1	TRBJ2-5	TGTGCCAGCAGCTTGGGGACAGGGCGAGAGACCCAGTACTTC	CASSLGTGRETQYF
TRBV2	-	TRBJ2-2	TGTGCCAGCAGGCGCCCCGGGGAGCTGTTTTTT	CASRRPGELFF
TRBV29-1	-	TRBJ1-1	TGCAGCGTTGAAGGGGCAGGGCGGTACACTGAAGCTTTCTTT	CSVEGAGRYTEAFF
TRBV18	TRBD1	TRBJ2-2	TGTGCCAGCTCACTAGACCGACAGGGGATCGGGGAGCTGTTTTTT	CASSLDRQGIGELFF
TRBV12-3/TRBV12-4	-	TRBJ2-5	TGTGCCAGCAGCTTCGGGGTGAGGGAGACCCAGTACTTC	CASSFGVRETQYF
TRBV10-2	-	TRBJ2-2	TGCGCCGCAAGCCCCCAGGGGAGCTCCGGGGAGCTGTTTTTT	CAASPQGSSGELFF
TRBV4-1	-	TRBJ2-2	TGCGCCAGCAGCCAAGAGTGGGAGACGGAGCTGTTTTTT	CASSQEWETELFF
TRBV2	TRBD1	TRBJ2-2	TGTGCCAGCCGGGACAGGGTGGGCACCGGGGAGCTGTTTTTT	CASRDRVGTGELFF
TRBV10-3	TRBD1	TRBJ1-5	TGTGCCACCAGGACAGGACTAGCGGATCAGCCCCAGCATTTT	CATRTGLADQPQHF
TRBV30	TRBD2	TRBJ2-3	TGTGCCTGGAAACTAGCGGGAGCAACAGATACGCAGTATTTT	CAWKLAGATDTQYF